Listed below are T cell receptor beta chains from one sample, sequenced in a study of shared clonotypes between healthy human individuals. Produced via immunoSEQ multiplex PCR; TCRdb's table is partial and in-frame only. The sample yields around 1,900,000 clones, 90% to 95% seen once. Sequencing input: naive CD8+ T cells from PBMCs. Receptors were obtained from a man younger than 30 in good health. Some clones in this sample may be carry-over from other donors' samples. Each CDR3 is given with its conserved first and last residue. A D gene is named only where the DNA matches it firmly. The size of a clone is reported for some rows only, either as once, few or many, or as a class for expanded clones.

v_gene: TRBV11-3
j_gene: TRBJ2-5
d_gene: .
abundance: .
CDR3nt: TGTGCCAGCAGCTCGAGGCGAGGAGGTCCAGAGACCCAGTACTTC
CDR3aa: CASSSRRGGPETQYF

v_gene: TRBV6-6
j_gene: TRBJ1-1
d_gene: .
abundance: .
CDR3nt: TGTGCCACCTCAATCGGGAACTCCGGCACTGAAGCTTTCTTT
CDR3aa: CATSIGNSGTEAFF

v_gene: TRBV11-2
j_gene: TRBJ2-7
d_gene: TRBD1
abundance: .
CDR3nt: TGTGCCAGCAGCTCGACAGGGCAGTCCTACGAGCAGTACTTC
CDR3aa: CASSSTGQSYEQYF

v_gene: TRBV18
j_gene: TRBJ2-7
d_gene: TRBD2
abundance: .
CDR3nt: TGTGCCAGCTCACCAACTAGCGGTTTCTACGAGCAGTACTTC
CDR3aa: CASSPTSGFYEQYF

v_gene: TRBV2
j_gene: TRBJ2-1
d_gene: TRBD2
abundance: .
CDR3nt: TGTGCCAGCAGTGAAGCCGGGACTAGTCTGGTTAGTGAGCAGTTCTTC
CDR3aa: CASSEAGTSLVSEQFF

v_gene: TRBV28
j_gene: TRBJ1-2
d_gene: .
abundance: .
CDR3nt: TGTGCCAGCCTGGGGCTGACAGAAACCTATGGCTACACCTTC
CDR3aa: CASLGLTETYGYTF

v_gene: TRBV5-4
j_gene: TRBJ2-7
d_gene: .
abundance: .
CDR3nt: TGTGCCAGCAGCTTAAGCTCCTACGAGCAGTACTTC
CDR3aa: CASSLSSYEQYF

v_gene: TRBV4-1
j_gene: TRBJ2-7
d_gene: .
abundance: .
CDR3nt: TGCGCCAGCAGCCCCCGACCAACCTACGAGCAGTACTTC
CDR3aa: CASSPRPTYEQYF

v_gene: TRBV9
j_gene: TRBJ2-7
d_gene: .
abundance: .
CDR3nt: TGTGCCAGCAGCCCCAGAGTGACGGGGAACTCCTACGAGCAGTACTTC
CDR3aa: CASSPRVTGNSYEQYF

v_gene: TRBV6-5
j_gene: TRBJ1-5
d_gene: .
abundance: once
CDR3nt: TGTGCCAGCAGTTATTTAGAGGGGGGTCAGCCCCAGCATTTT
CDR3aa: CASSYLEGGQPQHF

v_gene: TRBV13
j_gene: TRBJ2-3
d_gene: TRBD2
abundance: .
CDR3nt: TGTGCCAGCAGCCATAGTAGCGGGGGAACCACAGATACGCAGTATTTT
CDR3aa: CASSHSSGGTTDTQYF

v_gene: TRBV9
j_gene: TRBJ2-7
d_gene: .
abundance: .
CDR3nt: TGTGCCAGCAGCATGGGGGACCCCTACGAGCAGTACTTC
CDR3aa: CASSMGDPYEQYF

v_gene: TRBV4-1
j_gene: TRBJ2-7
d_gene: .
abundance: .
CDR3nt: TGCGCCAGCAGCCAAGATAGGCTCGGCATCTACGGGCAGTACTTC
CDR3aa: CASSQDRLGIYGQYF

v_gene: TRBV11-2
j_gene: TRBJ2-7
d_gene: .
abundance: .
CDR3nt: TGTGCCAGCAGCTTGACATCCGGGACTCTGGGATACGAGCAGTACTTC
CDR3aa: CASSLTSGTLGYEQYF

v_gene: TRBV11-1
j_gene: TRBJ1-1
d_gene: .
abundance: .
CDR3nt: TGTGCCAGCAGCTTAGTAGGCAGGGGGAACACTGAAGCTTTCTTT
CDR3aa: CASSLVGRGNTEAFF

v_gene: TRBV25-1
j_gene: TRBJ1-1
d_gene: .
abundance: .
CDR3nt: TGTGCCAGCACTGGCGGGACTGAAGCTTTCTTT
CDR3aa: CASTGGTEAFF

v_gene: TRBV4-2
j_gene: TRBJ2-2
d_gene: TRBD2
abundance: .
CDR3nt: TGTGCCAGCAGCCAAGATAGGTGGGGCCAGCGGGAAAGATCGAACACCGGGGAGCTGTTTTTT
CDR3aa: CASSQDRWGQRERSNTGELFF